The source of this T cell receptor (beta chain) is a study of CD8+CD57+ T cells in acquired aplastic anemia. Overall study: The study obtained an average of around 2.9 ug of DNA from sorted CD4+ and CD8+ cells.

Per germline, CDR1 SGHTA and CDR2 FQGTGA. The V gene lost 1 base and the J gene lost 5 bases, with 14 bases spanning the gap. The CDR3 is 15 amino acids. There are a few counts of this clonotype. Its antigen is not identified. Genomic DNA constituted the template upon which TCR beta VDJ and CDR3 profiling was performed. One entry per CDR3 protein results from TCRdb running MiXCR on the reads. The data show over 150,000 distinct CDR3 sequences, with 71% seen just once and about 50% held by the top ten. Patients included in sequencing had previously demonstrated CD8+CD57+ cell expansion by flow cytometry. Each patient gave a blood sample that was collected before any therapy had been received. General study results and limits: A set of about 28 CD8+ CDR3 sequences was shared between patients and controls, and these sequences appeared highly expressed in patients. Patients versus controls showed no significant CD8+ Simpson's diversity difference.

V is TRBV7-3 and J is TRBJ2-5; a weak D match, TRBD2 (7 bases). The sequenced sample was sorted CD4+, CD8+, or CD8+CD57+ T cells (not recorded which) from PBMCs. The source is a human donor with aplastic anemia. The CDR3 DNA is TGTGCCAGCAGCTTAAATTCGGGGGGCGGGGAGACCCAGTACTTC. Its protein product is CASSLNSGGGETQYF.